This T cell receptor beta chain was captured by sequencing in a study of beta chain features in type 1 diabetes. Germline lookup yields CDR1 SEHNR and CDR2 FQNEAQ (reference sequence). V was trimmed by 4 bases and J by 5 bases, leaving 17 bases between them. The CDR3 is made up of 15 amino acids. Overall study findings and caveats: Patients with Type 1 diabetes showed moderately but significantly shorter TCRB CDR3s in all four CD4+ subsets.

The study reverse transcribed the entire isolated RNA, so it sequenced expressed TCRB transcripts. Naive, central memory and regulatory T cell samples yielded around 3.3 million reads on average. Profiled with immunoSEQ multiplex PCR; TCRdb holds only in-frame clones, not every one. The data show 200,000 to 300,000 clones, roughly a tenth seen once. Points on this clone: Its matching antigen is unknown.

Sorting with CD45RO/CCR7/CD25/CD127/CD95/CD27 yielded naive, central memory, regulatory and stem-like memory CD4+ cells. The sequence derives from a man aged 25 to 40 with type 1 diabetes. The chain carries TRBV7-9 and TRBJ1-1; perhaps TRBD1 as D (6 bases). The sample consisted of naive CD4+ T cells from blood. Here the CDR3 DNA reads TGTGCCAGCAGCTCAGATTACAGGGATTGGACTGAAGCTTTCTTT. It specifies CASSSDYRDWTEAFF.